Listed below are T cell receptor beta chains from one sample, sequenced in a study of regulatory T cells. Sequenced by immunoSEQ multiplex PCR; TCRdb stores in-frame clones only, minus some. There are roughly 15,000 clones in the sample; 80% to 90% occur only once, and around 8% lies in the top ten. The sequencing sample was made of conventional CD4+ T cells sorted from blood. These TCRs come from a person in their thirties with CD3G deficiency. CDR3s include the opening cysteine and the closing phenylalanine or tryptophan. Fields, in order: J gene, D gene, clone size, V gene, CDR3 protein, CDR3 DNA. D genes are given only for firm matches. The size of a clone is reported for some rows only, either as once, few or many, or as a class for expanded clones.

TRBJ2-7,TRBD2,once,TRBV7-8,CASSLNAGGYYEQYF,TGTGCCAGCAGTCTGAACGCGGGGGGCTACTACGAGCAGTACTTC
TRBJ2-3,-,-,TRBV7-9,CASSLTADTQYF,TGTGCCAGCAGCTTGACTGCAGATACGCAGTATTTT
TRBJ1-2,TRBD1,medium-sized,TRBV28,CASSRTGGSGVGYTF,TGTGCCAGCAGTCGGACAGGGGGATCAGGGGTTGGCTACACCTTC
TRBJ2-5,TRBD1,-,TRBV7-9,CASSSGTWAGGQETQYF,TGTGCCAGCAGCTCCGGGACCTGGGCAGGGGGTCAAGAGACCCAGTACTTC
TRBJ2-1,-,-,TRBV11-2,CASSLQRLGNEQFF,TGTGCCAGCAGCTTACAAAGGCTGGGCAATGAGCAGTTCTTC
TRBJ1-2,TRBD1,-,TRBV6-1,CASRGQTNYGYTF,TGTGCCAGCAGGGGACAGACTAACTATGGCTACACCTTC
TRBJ2-2,-,-,TRBV5-1,CASSLVVRSGELFF,TGCGCCAGCAGCCTGGTGGTCCGTTCCGGGGAGCTGTTTTTT
TRBJ1-4,-,-,TRBV27,CASSPRSATNEKLFF,TGTGCCAGCAGTCCCCGGAGCGCAACTAATGAAAAACTGTTTTTT
TRBJ1-2,-,-,TRBV19,CASSTYTGNRLYTF,TGTGCCAGTAGTACGTACACAGGGAATCGCCTCTACACCTTC
TRBJ2-7,TRBD1,-,TRBV28,CASSLAGQGLYEQYF,TGTGCCAGCAGTCTCGCAGGACAGGGGCTCTACGAGCAGTACTTC
TRBJ2-7,-,-,TRBV28,CASSPGPSPYEQYF,TGTGCCAGCAGTCCCGGTCCTTCGCCCTACGAGCAGTACTTC
TRBJ1-2,TRBD1,-,TRBV6-6,CASRNGQGTNYGYTF,TGTGCCAGCAGAAACGGACAGGGTACCAACTATGGCTACACCTTC
TRBJ2-3,-,-,TRBV7-2,CASSFGSGATDTQYF,TGTGCCAGCAGCTTTGGGTCGGGGGCCACAGATACGCAGTATTTT
TRBJ2-6,-,-,TRBV5-1,CASSLGSGLSGANVLTF,TGCGCCAGCAGCTTGGGGAGTGGCCTCTCTGGGGCCAACGTCCTGACTTTC
TRBJ1-1,-,-,TRBV28,CASKGPQSNTEAFF,TGTGCCAGCAAGGGCCCCCAATCGAACACTGAAGCTTTCTTT
TRBJ2-5,-,-,TRBV28,CASSFGGGYQETQYF,TGTGCCAGCAGTTTCGGTGGAGGCTACCAAGAGACCCAGTACTTC
TRBJ1-2,TRBD1,-,TRBV4-1,CASSPDRGSYGYTF,TGCGCCAGCAGCCCAGACAGGGGTTCTTATGGCTACACCTTC
TRBJ1-2,-,-,TRBV19,CASSMWRPLDGYTF,TGTGCCAGTAGTATGTGGCGGCCGCTGGATGGCTACACCTTC
TRBJ2-7,TRBD1,once,TRBV28,CASSLAGQGNDEQYF,TGTGCCAGCAGTTTGGCGGGACAGGGAAACGACGAGCAGTACTTC
TRBJ2-1,TRBD2,-,TRBV28,CASRRGGRHNEQFF,TGTGCCAGCAGGCGGGGGGGCCGCCACAATGAGCAGTTCTTC
TRBJ2-3,-,-,TRBV7-9,CASSLEGWRTDTQYF,TGTGCCAGCAGCTTAGAAGGGTGGCGCACAGATACGCAGTATTTT
TRBJ1-4,-,-,TRBV28,CASSLRKGRGKLFF,TGTGCCAGCAGTTTACGGAAGGGAAGGGGAAAACTGTTTTTT
TRBJ1-5,TRBD1,-,TRBV28,CASSSGQGVYNQPQHF,TGTGCCAGCAGTTCTGGACAGGGGGTTTACAATCAGCCCCAGCATTTT
TRBJ2-5,TRBD1,few,TRBV11-2,CASSLLPRDRGNRGETQYF,TGTGCCAGCAGCTTGTTACCCCGGGACAGGGGTAATCGTGGAGAGACCCAGTACTTC
TRBJ2-1,-,-,TRBV5-1,CASSLEGFAYNEQFF,TGCGCCAGCAGCTTGGAGGGGTTCGCCTACAATGAGCAGTTCTTC
TRBJ1-3,-,-,TRBV28,CASKGTVQGNTIYF,TGTGCCAGCAAAGGGACGGTCCAAGGAAACACCATATATTTT
TRBJ1-1,-,-,TRBV28,CASATLRRNTEAFF,TGTGCCAGCGCCACTCTTAGGAGGAACACTGAAGCTTTCTTT
TRBJ1-6,TRBD1,-,TRBV6-1,CASRSRQGRDSPLHF,TGTGCCAGCAGGAGCAGACAGGGTCGAGATTCACCCCTCCACTTT
TRBJ2-3,TRBD2,-,TRBV5-1,CASSQGLGDTQYF,TGCGCCAGCAGTCAGGGACTAGGAGATACGCAGTATTTT
TRBJ1-4,-,-,TRBV27,CASSPGPFDEKLFF,TGTGCCAGCAGTCCGGGACCCTTTGATGAAAAACTGTTTTTT
TRBJ1-3,-,-,TRBV7-2,CASSEDTYRGNTIYF,TGTGCCAGCAGCGAAGACACTTACAGGGGAAACACCATATATTTT
TRBJ2-3,-,-,TRBV14,CASSQSTDTQYF,TGTGCCAGCAGCCAATCCACCGATACGCAGTATTTT
TRBJ1-1,-,-,TRBV9,CASSSTPNTEAFF,TGTGCCAGCAGCTCCACACCGAACACTGAAGCTTTCTTT
TRBJ1-6,-,-,TRBV5-1,CASSTGASGSPLHF,TGCGCCAGCAGCACGGGAGCAAGCGGTTCACCCCTCCACTTT
TRBJ2-2,TRBD1,-,TRBV19,CASSTDRVGTGELFF,TGTGCCAGTAGTACGGACAGGGTCGGAACCGGGGAGCTGTTTTTT
TRBJ1-2,TRBD1,-,TRBV27,CASSQDRAGPGYTF,TGTGCCAGCAGTCAAGACAGGGCAGGTCCTGGCTACACCTTC
TRBJ2-6,-,-,TRBV28,CASSSPGATGANVLTF,TGTGCCAGCAGTTCCCCTGGGGCAACTGGGGCCAACGTCCTGACTTTC
TRBJ1-1,TRBD1,-,TRBV6-5,CASRNRGQAEAFF,TGTGCCAGCAGAAACAGGGGGCAAGCTGAAGCTTTCTTT
TRBJ2-7,TRBD1,-,TRBV28,CASSPTPGTGSYEQYF,TGTGCCAGCAGTCCAACTCCCGGGACAGGGTCCTACGAGCAGTACTTC
TRBJ2-1,-,-,TRBV7-9,CASSLLGGGLGEQFF,TGTGCCAGCAGCTTACTTGGGGGGGGCCTGGGTGAGCAGTTCTTC
TRBJ1-5,-,-,TRBV28,CASSPKAQLGQPQHF,TGTGCCAGCAGTCCCAAAGCGCAGCTAGGGCAGCCCCAGCATTTT
TRBJ2-3,TRBD1,-,TRBV7-2,CASSRTGLLTDTQYF,TGTGCCAGCAGCAGGACAGGCCTACTCACAGATACGCAGTATTTT
TRBJ2-1,-,-,TRBV7-9,CASSPPGGRYNEQFF,TGTGCCAGCAGCCCACCCGGGGGCCGCTACAATGAGCAGTTCTTC
TRBJ2-7,-,-,TRBV28,CASSFSKPYEQYF,TGTGCCAGCAGTTTTAGCAAACCCTACGAGCAGTACTTC
TRBJ2-7,TRBD1,-,TRBV28,CASSRKTGVFFEQYF,TGTGCCAGCAGTCGAAAGACAGGGGTCTTTTTCGAGCAGTACTTC
TRBJ1-4,TRBD1,-,TRBV7-9,CASSLAGQGKEKLFF,TGTGCCAGCAGCTTAGCGGGACAGGGGAAGGAAAAACTGTTTTTT
TRBJ1-1,-,-,TRBV6-6,CASSRDNLDEAFF,TGTGCCAGCAGCCGGGACAACCTAGACGAAGCTTTCTTT
TRBJ1-6,-,-,TRBV28,CASSSLLTGRGYNSPLHF,TGTGCCAGCAGTTCCTTACTCACAGGACGCGGCTATAATTCACCCCTCCACTTT